The TCR beta chain described here comes from a study of blood T cell repertoires in COVID-19. Study-wide background: The origin of the acute and convalescent COVID-19 samples was the United States, Italy and Spain.

Germline values: CDR1 MNHEY, CDR2 SMNVEV (reference sequence). The V end lost 6 bases, the J end lost 1 base, and 21 bases lay between the germline ends. The CDR3 loop spans 18 amino acids. As originally analysed: Reference gene primers were amplified, and this amplification served to estimate nucleated cell counts. Profiled with immunoSEQ multiplex PCR; TCRdb holds only in-frame clones, not every one. The V and J calls and clone size are taken from that table; D and trimming were inferred from the DNA. This sample has 130,000 to 150,000 clones, with under 80% found just once. The sample was peripheral blood. J is TRBJ2-2 and V is TRBV27, with D possibly TRBD1 on 5 matching bases. The receptor's source is a man in his fifties or sixties with acute or convalescent COVID-19. The CDR3 sequence is CASSKASLRQMNTGELFF. DNA for the CDR3: TGTGCCAGCAGCAAGGCCTCACTTCGACAGATGAACACCGGGGAGCTGTTTTTT.